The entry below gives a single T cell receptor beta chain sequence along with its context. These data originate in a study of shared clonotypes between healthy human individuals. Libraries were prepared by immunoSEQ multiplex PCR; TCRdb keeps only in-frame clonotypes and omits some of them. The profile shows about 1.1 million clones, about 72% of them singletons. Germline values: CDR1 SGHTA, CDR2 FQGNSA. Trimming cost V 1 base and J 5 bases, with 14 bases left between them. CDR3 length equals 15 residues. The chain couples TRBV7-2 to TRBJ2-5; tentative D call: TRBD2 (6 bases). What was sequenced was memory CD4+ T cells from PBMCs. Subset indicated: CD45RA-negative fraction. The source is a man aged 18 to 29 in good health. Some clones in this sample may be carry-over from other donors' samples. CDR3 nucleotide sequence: TGTGCCAGCAGCTTAGACGGCAGGAGCGGGGAGACCCAGTACTTC. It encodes CASSLDGRSGETQYF.